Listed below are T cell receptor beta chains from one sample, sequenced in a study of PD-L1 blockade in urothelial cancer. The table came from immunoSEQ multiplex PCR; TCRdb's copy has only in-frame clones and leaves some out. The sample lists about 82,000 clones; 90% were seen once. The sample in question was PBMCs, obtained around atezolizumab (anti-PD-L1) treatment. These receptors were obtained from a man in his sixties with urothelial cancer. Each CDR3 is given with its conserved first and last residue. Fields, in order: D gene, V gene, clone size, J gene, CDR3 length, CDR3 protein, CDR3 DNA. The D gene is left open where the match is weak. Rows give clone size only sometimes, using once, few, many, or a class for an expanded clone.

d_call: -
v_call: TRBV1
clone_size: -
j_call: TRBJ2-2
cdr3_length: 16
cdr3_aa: CTSSQDPGANTGELFF
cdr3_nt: TGCACCAGCAGCCAAGATCCTGGGGCCAACACCGGGGAGCTGTTTTTT

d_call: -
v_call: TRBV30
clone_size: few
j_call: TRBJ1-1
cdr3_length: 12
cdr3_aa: CAWSLGGAEAFF
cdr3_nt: TGTGCCTGGAGTCTAGGGGGGGCAGAAGCTTTCTTT

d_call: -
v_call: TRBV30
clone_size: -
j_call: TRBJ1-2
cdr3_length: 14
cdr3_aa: CAWSPTQGSYGYTF
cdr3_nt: TGTGCCTGGAGCCCAACCCAGGGAAGCTATGGCTACACCTTC

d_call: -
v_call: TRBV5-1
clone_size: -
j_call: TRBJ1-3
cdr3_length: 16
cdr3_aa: CASSLVGLNSGNTIYF
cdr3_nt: TGCGCCAGCAGCTTAGTGGGACTCAACTCTGGAAACACCATATATTTT

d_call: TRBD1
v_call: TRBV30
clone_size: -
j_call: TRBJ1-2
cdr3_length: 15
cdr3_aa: CAWGPLDRGHLGYTF
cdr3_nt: TGTGCCTGGGGGCCCCTGGACAGGGGGCACCTTGGCTACACCTTC

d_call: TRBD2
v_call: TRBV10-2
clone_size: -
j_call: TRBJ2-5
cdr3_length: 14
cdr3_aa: CASSVGGPVETQYF
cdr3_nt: TGCGCCAGCAGTGTGGGAGGGCCTGTGGAGACCCAGTACTTC

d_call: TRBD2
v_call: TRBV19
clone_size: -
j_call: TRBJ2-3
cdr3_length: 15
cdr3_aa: CASIPQAGGTDTQYF
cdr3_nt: TGTGCCAGTATCCCACAGGCGGGAGGCACAGATACGCAGTATTTT

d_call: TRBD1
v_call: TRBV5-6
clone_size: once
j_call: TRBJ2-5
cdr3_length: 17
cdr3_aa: CASSTRVGTGVLETQYF
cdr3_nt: TGTGCCAGCAGCACAAGAGTTGGGACAGGGGTTTTGGAGACCCAGTACTTC

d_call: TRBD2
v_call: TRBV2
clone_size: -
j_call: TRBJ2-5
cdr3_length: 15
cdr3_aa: CASSPLSSGEETQYF
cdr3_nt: TGTGCCAGCAGTCCTCTCTCTAGCGGGGAAGAGACCCAGTACTTC

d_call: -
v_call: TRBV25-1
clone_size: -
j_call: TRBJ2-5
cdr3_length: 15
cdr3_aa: CASSEERRGRETQYF
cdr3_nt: TGTGCCAGCAGTGAAGAACGGCGGGGGCGAGAGACCCAGTACTTC

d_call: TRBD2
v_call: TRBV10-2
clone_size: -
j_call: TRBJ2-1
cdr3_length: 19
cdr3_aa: CASSESLAGGPSSYNEQFF
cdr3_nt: TGCGCCAGCAGTGAGTCCCTAGCGGGAGGCCCGAGCTCCTACAATGAGCAGTTCTTC

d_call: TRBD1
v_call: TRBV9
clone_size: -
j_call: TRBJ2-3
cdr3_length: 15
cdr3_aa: CASSVRDRVPDTQYF
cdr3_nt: TGTGCCAGCAGCGTCAGGGACAGGGTCCCAGATACGCAGTATTTT

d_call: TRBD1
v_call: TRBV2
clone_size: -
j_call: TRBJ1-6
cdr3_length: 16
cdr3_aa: CASLRDRVMATSPLHF
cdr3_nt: TGTGCCAGCCTAAGGGACAGGGTAATGGCCACCTCACCCCTCCACTTT

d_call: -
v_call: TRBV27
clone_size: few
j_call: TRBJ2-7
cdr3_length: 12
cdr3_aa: CASSLLGDEQYF
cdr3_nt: TGTGCCAGCAGTTTATTAGGGGATGAGCAGTACTTC

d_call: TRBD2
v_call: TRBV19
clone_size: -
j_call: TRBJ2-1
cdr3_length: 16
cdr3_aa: CASRPAGTSGKGEQFF
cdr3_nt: TGTGCCAGTAGGCCAGCGGGGACTAGCGGGAAGGGTGAGCAGTTCTTC

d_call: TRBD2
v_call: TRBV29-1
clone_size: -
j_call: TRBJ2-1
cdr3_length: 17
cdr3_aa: CSVEDRLAGGRGNEQFF
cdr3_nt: TGCAGCGTTGAAGATAGGCTAGCGGGAGGCAGAGGGAATGAGCAGTTCTTC

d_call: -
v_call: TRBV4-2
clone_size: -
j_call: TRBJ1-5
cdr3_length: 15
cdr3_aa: CASSQDRAGNQPQHF
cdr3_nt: TGTGCCAGCAGCCAAGATAGGGCAGGGAATCAGCCCCAGCATTTT

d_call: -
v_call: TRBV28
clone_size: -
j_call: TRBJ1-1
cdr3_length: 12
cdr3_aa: CASGGGLTEAFF
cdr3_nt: TGTGCCAGCGGGGGGGGTCTGACTGAAGCTTTCTTT

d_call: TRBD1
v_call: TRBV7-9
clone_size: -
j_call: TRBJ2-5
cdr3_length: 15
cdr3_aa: CASTPRDRGEETQYF
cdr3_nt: TGTGCCAGCACTCCCCGTGACAGGGGTGAAGAGACCCAGTACTTC

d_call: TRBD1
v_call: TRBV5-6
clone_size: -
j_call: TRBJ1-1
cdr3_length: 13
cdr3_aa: CASSLTGGAEAFF
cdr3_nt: TGTGCCAGCAGCTTGACAGGGGGCGCTGAAGCTTTCTTT

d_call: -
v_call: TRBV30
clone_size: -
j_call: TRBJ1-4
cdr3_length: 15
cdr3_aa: CAWSLGGDGSEKLFF
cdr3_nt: TGTGCCTGGAGCCTCGGGGGAGATGGTAGTGAAAAACTGTTTTTT

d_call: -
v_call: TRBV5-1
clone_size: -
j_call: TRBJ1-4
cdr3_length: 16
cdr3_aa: CASSLRSFAGNEKLFF
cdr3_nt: TGCGCCAGCAGCTTGCGGTCATTTGCAGGGAATGAAAAACTGTTTTTT

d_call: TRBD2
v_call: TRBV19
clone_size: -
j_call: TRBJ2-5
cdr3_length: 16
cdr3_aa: CASSSLAGGPSETQYF
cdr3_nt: TGTGCCAGTAGTTCATTAGCGGGAGGGCCCTCGGAGACCCAGTACTTC

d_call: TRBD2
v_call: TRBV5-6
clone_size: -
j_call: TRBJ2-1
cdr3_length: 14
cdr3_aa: CASSLVRGRGEQFF
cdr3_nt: TGTGCCAGCAGCTTGGTTCGCGGGAGAGGTGAGCAGTTCTTC

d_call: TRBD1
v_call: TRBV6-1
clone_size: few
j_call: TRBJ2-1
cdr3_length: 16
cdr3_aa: CASTESRQGAWNEQFF
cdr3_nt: TGTGCCAGCACTGAGAGCCGACAGGGGGCATGGAATGAGCAGTTCTTC

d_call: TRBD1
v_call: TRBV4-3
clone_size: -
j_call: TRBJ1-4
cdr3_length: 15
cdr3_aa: CASSQNRQGSEKLFF
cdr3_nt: TGCGCCAGCAGCCAAAACCGACAGGGGTCAGAAAAACTGTTTTTT

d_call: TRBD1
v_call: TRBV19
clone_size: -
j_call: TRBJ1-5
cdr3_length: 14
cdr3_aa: CASTDRQGWQPQHF
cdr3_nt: TGTGCCAGTACCGATCGACAGGGGTGGCAGCCCCAGCATTTT

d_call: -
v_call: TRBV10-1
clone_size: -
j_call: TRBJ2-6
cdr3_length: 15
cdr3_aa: CASSTGPSGANVLTF
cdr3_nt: TGCGCCAGTAGTACTGGTCCCTCTGGGGCCAACGTCCTGACTTTC

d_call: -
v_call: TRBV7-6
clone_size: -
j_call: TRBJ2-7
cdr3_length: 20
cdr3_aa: CASSPEWKTGNLNRNYEQYF
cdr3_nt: TGTGCCAGCAGCCCCGAGTGGAAAACAGGGAATTTAAATAGAAACTACGAGCAGTACTTC

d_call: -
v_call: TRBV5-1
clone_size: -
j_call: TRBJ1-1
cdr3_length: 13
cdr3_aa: CASSSTVNTEAFF
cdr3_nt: TGCGCCAGCAGTTCAACAGTGAACACTGAAGCTTTCTTT

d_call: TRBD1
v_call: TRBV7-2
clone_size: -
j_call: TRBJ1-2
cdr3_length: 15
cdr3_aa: CASSLVSGQGVGYTF
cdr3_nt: TGTGCCAGCAGCTTAGTGTCGGGACAGGGGGTAGGCTACACCTTC

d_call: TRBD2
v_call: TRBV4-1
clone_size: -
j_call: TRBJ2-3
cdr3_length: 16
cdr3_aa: CASSPLYSGGADTQYF
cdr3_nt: TGCGCCAGCAGCCCCCTTTATAGCGGGGGGGCAGATACGCAGTATTTT

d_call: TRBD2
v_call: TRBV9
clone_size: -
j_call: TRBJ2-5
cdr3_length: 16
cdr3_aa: CASSVASGGGQETQYF
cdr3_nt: TGTGCCAGCAGCGTAGCCAGCGGGGGTGGGCAAGAGACCCAGTACTTC

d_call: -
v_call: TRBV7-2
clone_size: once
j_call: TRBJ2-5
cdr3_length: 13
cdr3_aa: CASSLRHGETQYF
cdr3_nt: TGTGCCAGCAGCTTAAGGCACGGGGAGACCCAGTACTTC

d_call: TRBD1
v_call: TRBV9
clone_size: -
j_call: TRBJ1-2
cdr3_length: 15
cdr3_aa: CASSVTGTGKDGYTF
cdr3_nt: TGTGCCAGCAGCGTCACCGGGACAGGGAAAGATGGCTACACCTTC

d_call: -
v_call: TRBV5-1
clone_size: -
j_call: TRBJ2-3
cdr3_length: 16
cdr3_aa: CASSFRGQENTDTQYF
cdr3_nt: TGCGCCAGCAGCTTCAGGGGCCAAGAGAACACAGATACGCAGTATTTT

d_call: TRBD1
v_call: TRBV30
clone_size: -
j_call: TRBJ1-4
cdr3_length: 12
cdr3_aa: CASRDSTEKLFF
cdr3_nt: TGTGCCTCCCGGGACAGCACCGAAAAACTGTTTTTT

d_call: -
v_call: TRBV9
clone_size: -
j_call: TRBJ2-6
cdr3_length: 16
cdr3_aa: CASSVEGGRGANVLTF
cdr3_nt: TGTGCCAGCAGCGTAGAGGGGGGGCGAGGGGCCAACGTCCTGACTTTC

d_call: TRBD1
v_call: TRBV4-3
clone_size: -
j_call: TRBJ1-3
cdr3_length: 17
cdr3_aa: CASSQRTTGGTGNTIYF
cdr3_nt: TGCGCCAGCAGCCAACGAACGACAGGGGGCACTGGGAACACCATATATTTT

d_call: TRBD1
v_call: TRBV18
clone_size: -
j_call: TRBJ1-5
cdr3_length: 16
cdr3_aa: CASSPSGQGLGQPQHF
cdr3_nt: TGTGCCAGCTCACCCTCGGGACAGGGGCTAGGTCAGCCCCAGCATTTT

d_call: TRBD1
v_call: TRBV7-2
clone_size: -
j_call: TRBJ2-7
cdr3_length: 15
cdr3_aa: CASSLTGQGTYEQYF
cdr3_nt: TGTGCCAGCAGCTTAACCGGACAGGGTACCTACGAGCAGTACTTC

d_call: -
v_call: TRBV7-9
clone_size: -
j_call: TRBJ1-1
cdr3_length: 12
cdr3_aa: CASSLNGGEAFF
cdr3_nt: TGTGCCAGCAGCTTAAACGGTGGTGAAGCTTTCTTT

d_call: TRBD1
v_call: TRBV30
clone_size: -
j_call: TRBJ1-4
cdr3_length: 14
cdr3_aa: CACQLTGEGEKLFF
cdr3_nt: TGTGCCTGCCAATTAACAGGGGAAGGTGAAAAACTGTTTTTT

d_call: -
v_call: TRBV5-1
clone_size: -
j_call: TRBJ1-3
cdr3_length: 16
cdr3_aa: CASSLGTADSGNTIYF
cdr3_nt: TGCGCCAGCAGCTTGGGGACAGCGGACTCTGGAAACACCATATATTTT

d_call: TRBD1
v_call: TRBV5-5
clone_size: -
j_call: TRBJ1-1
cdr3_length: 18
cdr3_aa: CASRWGQGTSSVHREAFF
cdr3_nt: TGTGCCAGCAGATGGGGACAGGGGACCTCGTCCGTACACCGTGAAGCTTTCTTT

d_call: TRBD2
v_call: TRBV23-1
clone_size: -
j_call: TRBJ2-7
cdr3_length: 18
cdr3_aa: CASSQTSGGGAGGYEQYF
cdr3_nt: TGCGCCAGCAGTCAAACTAGCGGGGGGGGAGCGGGAGGCTACGAGCAGTACTTC

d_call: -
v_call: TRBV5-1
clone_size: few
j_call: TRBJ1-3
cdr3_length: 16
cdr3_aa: CASSLAVGGSGNTIYF
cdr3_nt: TGCGCCAGCAGCTTGGCCGTGGGGGGCTCTGGAAACACCATATATTTT

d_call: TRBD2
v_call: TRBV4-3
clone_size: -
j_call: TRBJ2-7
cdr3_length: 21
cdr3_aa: CASSQELKGGGGKLSSYEQYF
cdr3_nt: TGCGCCAGCAGCCAAGAGTTAAAAGGCGGGGGGGGGAAATTGAGCTCCTACGAGCAGTACTTC

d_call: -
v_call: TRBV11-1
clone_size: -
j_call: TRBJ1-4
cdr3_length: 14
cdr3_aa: CASSREGTNEKLFF
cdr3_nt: TGTGCCAGCAGCCGTGAGGGAACTAATGAAAAACTGTTTTTT

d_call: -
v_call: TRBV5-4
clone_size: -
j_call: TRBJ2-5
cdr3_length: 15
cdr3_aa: CASSLLGVPQETQYF
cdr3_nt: TGTGCCAGCAGCTTGCTCGGTGTACCTCAAGAGACCCAGTACTTC

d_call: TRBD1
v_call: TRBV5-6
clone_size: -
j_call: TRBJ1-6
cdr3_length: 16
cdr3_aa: CASSLQGQGFNSPLHF
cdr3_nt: TGTGCCAGCAGCCTGCAGGGACAGGGTTTTAATTCACCCCTCCACTTT

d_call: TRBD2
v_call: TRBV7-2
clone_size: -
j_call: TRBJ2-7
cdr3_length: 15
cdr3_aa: CASSSSPAGALEQYF
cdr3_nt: TGTGCCAGCAGCTCCTCCCCAGCGGGGGCTCTCGAGCAGTACTTC

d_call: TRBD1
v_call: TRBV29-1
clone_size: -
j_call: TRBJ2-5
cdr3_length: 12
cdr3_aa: CSVGTGEETQYF
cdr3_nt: TGCAGCGTTGGGACAGGGGAAGAGACCCAGTACTTC

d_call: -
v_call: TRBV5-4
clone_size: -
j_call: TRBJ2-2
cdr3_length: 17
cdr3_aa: CASSSVKFQGRAGELFF
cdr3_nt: TGTGCCAGCAGCTCGGTGAAATTCCAGGGTAGAGCCGGGGAGCTGTTTTTT

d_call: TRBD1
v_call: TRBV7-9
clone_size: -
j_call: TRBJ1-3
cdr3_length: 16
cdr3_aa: CASSPDWDRAGNTIYF
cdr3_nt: TGTGCCAGCAGCCCAGACTGGGACAGGGCTGGAAACACCATATATTTT